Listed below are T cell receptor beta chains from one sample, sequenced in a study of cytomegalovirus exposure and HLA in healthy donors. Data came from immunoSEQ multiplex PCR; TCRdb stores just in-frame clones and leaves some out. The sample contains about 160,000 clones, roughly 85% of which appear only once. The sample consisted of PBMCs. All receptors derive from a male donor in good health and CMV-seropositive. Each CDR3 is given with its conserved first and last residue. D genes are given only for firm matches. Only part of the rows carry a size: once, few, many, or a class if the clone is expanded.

TGTGCCAGTAGTATGGGAGCCCCCGGCTTGGGCTCCCCCTACGAGCAGTACTTC	CASSMGAPGLGSPYEQYF	NA	NA	TRBV19	TRBJ2-7
TGTGCCAGCAGCCCCCCGACGGGCAGAGGGGGTGAGACCCAGTACTTC	CASSPPTGRGGETQYF	NA	NA	TRBV5-4	TRBJ2-5
TGTGCCAGCAGCCCTCAGGGTGTGGGACTAGCCAGCAATGAGCAGTTCTTC	CASSPQGVGLASNEQFF	NA	TRBD2	TRBV14	TRBJ2-1
TGCGCCAGCCAAGATTGGACAGGTGACGAGCAGTACTTC	CASQDWTGDEQYF	NA	TRBD1	TRBV5-1	TRBJ2-7
TGTGCCAGCAGCTCCGGACAGGTCCAGCAGTACTTC	CASSSGQVQQYF	NA	TRBD1	TRBV2	TRBJ2-7
TGTGCCAGCAGCTTGGGGGACTCTGCCTCCTACGAGCAGTACTTC	CASSLGDSASYEQYF	NA	NA	TRBV5-4	TRBJ2-7
TGTGCCAGCAGTTACGGGACAGCCATTTCGCCCCAGCATTTT	CASSYGTAISPQHF	NA	TRBD1	TRBV6-6	TRBJ1-5
TGTGCCAGCAGGAACGTGGGACTAGCGGGAGGGACCTACGAGCAGTACTTC	CASRNVGLAGGTYEQYF	NA	TRBD2	TRBV27	TRBJ2-7
TGTGCCAGCAGCGTGCCGCGGGACACAGATACGCAGTATTTT	CASSVPRDTDTQYF	NA	NA	TRBV7-9	TRBJ2-3
TGTGCCAGCAGCTTAGACGGGACAGGGTTTGGCGAGCAGTACTTC	CASSLDGTGFGEQYF	NA	TRBD1	TRBV7-9	TRBJ2-7
TGTGCCAGCCGTGACAGGGGGCAGGGCAATCAGCCCCAGCATTTT	CASRDRGQGNQPQHF	NA	TRBD1	TRBV19	TRBJ1-5
TGTGCCTGGAGTGTATGGCCTAGCGGGGGGGTAGACAATGAGCAGTTCTTC	CAWSVWPSGGVDNEQFF	NA	TRBD2	TRBV30	TRBJ2-1
TGTGCCAGCAGCATGGGACAGAAAAATGAAAAACTGTTTTTT	CASSMGQKNEKLFF	NA	TRBD1	TRBV7-2	TRBJ1-4
TGTGCCAGCACCTACTTTGGGGGGAAAAACAATGAGCAGTTCTTC	CASTYFGGKNNEQFF	NA	NA	TRBV27	TRBJ2-1
TGCGCCAGCAGCCACTTCAGCGGGATGGGCACCGGGGAGCTGTTTTTT	CASSHFSGMGTGELFF	once	TRBD2	TRBV4-3	TRBJ2-2
TGTGCCAGCAGCGTAGGCCAGGGTGGTTCACCCCTCCACTTT	CASSVGQGGSPLHF	once	NA	TRBV9	TRBJ1-6
TGTGCCATACTTCGGGGGGTCGGCTACAATGAGCAGTTCTTC	CAILRGVGYNEQFF	NA	TRBD2	TRBV2	TRBJ2-1
TGCGCCAGCAGTGAGGAAATTGTGTACGAGGGTAGATATGGCTACACCTTC	CASSEEIVYEGRYGYTF	NA	NA	TRBV10-2	TRBJ1-2
TGTGCCAGCAGACAAGGACAGGGTTCACCCCTCCACTTT	CASRQGQGSPLHF	NA	TRBD1	TRBV6-5	TRBJ1-6
TGTGCCAGCAGCTTGGGACAGTCGGTCCCACTTAATGAAAAACTGTTTTTT	CASSLGQSVPLNEKLFF	NA	NA	TRBV5-8	TRBJ1-4
TGCGCCAGCAGCTTGGCCCAGGGGAGCACTGAAGCTTTCTTT	CASSLAQGSTEAFF	NA	NA	TRBV5-1	TRBJ1-1
TGCGCCAGCAGCATACAAGGGACAGCCTCTAATGAAAAACTGTTTTTT	CASSIQGTASNEKLFF	NA	TRBD1	TRBV5-1	TRBJ1-4
TGTGCCTGGGAGGGTGCGTACCAAGAGACCCAGTACTTC	CAWEGAYQETQYF	NA	NA	TRBV30	TRBJ2-5
TGCGCCAGCAGTGACCGGTTTTCTAGCAATCAGCCCCAGCATTTT	CASSDRFSSNQPQHF	NA	NA	TRBV10-2	TRBJ1-5
TGTGCCAGCAGCGTAGAGGACAGGGTGGATCAGCCCCAGCATTTT	CASSVEDRVDQPQHF	NA	TRBD1	TRBV9	TRBJ1-5
TGTGCCTGGGGACTGGGGGCGGCTGGTTACAATGAGCAGTTCTTC	CAWGLGAAGYNEQFF	NA	NA	TRBV30	TRBJ2-1
TGTGCCAGCAGCTCTCCGGGACAGGGGAACTATGGCTACACCTTC	CASSSPGQGNYGYTF	once	TRBD1	TRBV7-9	TRBJ1-2
TGTGCCAGCCGCGGTTGGACAGCGGGAGGGCGCGATACGCAGTATTTT	CASRGWTAGGRDTQYF	few	TRBD2	TRBV27	TRBJ2-3
TGTGCCAGCAGCTTCGTCGGGGGGGGAGGCAAAAACATTCAGTACTTC	CASSFVGGGGKNIQYF	NA	TRBD2	TRBV11-2	TRBJ2-4